These T cell receptor beta chains were read from a single sample in a study of shared clonotypes between healthy human individuals. Clones were read by immunoSEQ multiplex PCR, and TCRdb kept only the in-frame ones, dropping some. The table records about 2.3 million clones, more than 85% of them present only once. The material sequenced was naive CD4+ T cells from PBMCs. All receptors derive from a man younger than 35 in good health. Some clones in this sample may be carry-over from other donors' samples. Both conserved end residues are part of each CDR3. D genes are given only for firm matches. Clone size is not always given. Where it is, it says once, few, many or a class for expanded clones.

d_gene,v_gene,j_gene,abundance,CDR3nt,CDR3aa
NA,TRBV10-2,TRBJ1-1,NA,TGCGCCAGCAGTGCGTTTGGGCTGGGGGCCAACACTGAAGCTTTCTTT,CASSAFGLGANTEAFF
NA,TRBV28,TRBJ2-2,NA,TGTGCCAGCAGTTTACCCTTGGGGCGCAGGGACACCGGGGAGCTGTTTTTT,CASSLPLGRRDTGELFF
NA,TRBV7-9,TRBJ2-7,few,TGTGCCAGCAGCCCCTGGACACCCCCAGGGTCCTACGAGCAGTACTTC,CASSPWTPPGSYEQYF
TRBD2,TRBV18,TRBJ2-1,NA,TGTGCCAGCTCACGACTTCTAGCGGGAGTGTCCGATGAGCAGTTCTTC,CASSRLLAGVSDEQFF
TRBD1,TRBV29-1,TRBJ2-6,NA,TGCAGCGTTGAAGGAGGGACAGGGCCTTCTGGGGCCAACGTCCTGACTTTC,CSVEGGTGPSGANVLTF
NA,TRBV5-1,TRBJ2-3,NA,TGCGCCAGCAGCTTGCGAACGGATACAGATACGCAGTATTTT,CASSLRTDTDTQYF
NA,TRBV28,TRBJ2-7,NA,TGTGCCAGCAGTTCCACAGGGACTTCCCCTTACTACGAGCAGTACTTC,CASSSTGTSPYYEQYF
NA,TRBV28,TRBJ1-2,NA,TGTGCCAGCAGTTTATTCCGGTGGCAGGGCGGCTATGGCTACACCTTC,CASSLFRWQGGYGYTF
NA,TRBV9,TRBJ2-2,NA,TGTGCCAGCAGCGTAGGAGGGGCCAACACCGGGGAGCTGTTTTTT,CASSVGGANTGELFF
NA,TRBV2,TRBJ1-4,NA,TGTGCCAGCAGCCGGGTCCTTAATGAAAAACTGTTTTTT,CASSRVLNEKLFF
NA,TRBV29-1,TRBJ1-1,NA,TGCAGCGTTGTCTCGAACACTGAAGCTTTCTTT,CSVVSNTEAFF
TRBD1,TRBV14,TRBJ2-3,NA,TGTGCCAGCAGCGGACAGGGGGCGTTTGGAGATACGCAGTATTTT,CASSGQGAFGDTQYF
TRBD1,TRBV9,TRBJ1-2,NA,TGTGCCAGCAGCGTATCCGTCGGACAGGCAAAATGGGATGGCTACACCTTC,CASSVSVGQAKWDGYTF
TRBD2,TRBV2,TRBJ2-2,NA,TGTGCCAACGACCTAGCGGGAGGGCCGCCAGGGGAGCTGTTTTTT,CANDLAGGPPGELFF
NA,TRBV28,TRBJ1-4,NA,TGTGCCAGCAGTTTGGTGGGGGGCAGTGAAAAACTGTTTTTT,CASSLVGGSEKLFF
TRBD1,TRBV7-6,TRBJ2-3,NA,TGTGCCAGCAGGACAGGGGGAGGTAGGACAGATACGCAGTATTTT,CASRTGGGRTDTQYF
NA,TRBV5-1,TRBJ1-1,NA,TGCGCCAGCAGCTCCCAAGCACAGCCTGGCACTGAAGCTTTCTTT,CASSSQAQPGTEAFF
NA,TRBV28,TRBJ1-3,once,TGTGCCAGCAGTTTCGGGCCACGGGGCTCTGGAAACACCATATATTTT,CASSFGPRGSGNTIYF
NA,TRBV11-3,TRBJ2-5,NA,TGTGCCAGCAGCCTCGCCGCGGAGTCGGAGACCCAGTACTTC,CASSLAAESETQYF
TRBD1,TRBV11-2,TRBJ2-7,NA,TGTGCCAGCAGCTTCCGGGACAGAACAACCTACGAGCAGTACTTC,CASSFRDRTTYEQYF
TRBD1,TRBV10-3,TRBJ2-3,NA,TGTGCCATCAGTGAGGGGACAGTTAGCACAGATACGCAGTATTTT,CAISEGTVSTDTQYF
TRBD1,TRBV7-3,TRBJ1-2,NA,TGTGCTAGCAGCTCTGGACAGGACTATGGCTACACCTTC,CASSSGQDYGYTF
NA,TRBV10-2,TRBJ1-4,NA,TGCGCCAGCAGTGATCGTATGTGGGCGAGCGGGGGGAATGAAAAACTGTTTTTT,CASSDRMWASGGNEKLFF
TRBD2,TRBV19,TRBJ2-5,NA,TGTGCCAGTAGTAACCCGCGACTAGCGGGGGGGAGGGCCCAGTACTTC,CASSNPRLAGGRAQYF
NA,TRBV5-1,TRBJ1-4,NA,TGCGCCAGCAGCTTTCAGGGGAGTGAAAAACTGTTTTTT,CASSFQGSEKLFF
TRBD1,TRBV28,TRBJ1-5,once,TGTGCCAGCAGGGCCCGGGACAGGAGAAATCAGCCCCAGCATTTT,CASRARDRRNQPQHF
NA,TRBV15,TRBJ1-1,few,TGTGCCACCAGCAGTTCAGGGTGGGGTATGAACACTGAAGCTTTCTTT,CATSSSGWGMNTEAFF
TRBD2,TRBV5-1,TRBJ2-1,NA,TGCGCCAGCAGGGGAATAGCGGGATGGTTAAATGAGCAGTTCTTC,CASRGIAGWLNEQFF
NA,TRBV28,TRBJ1-2,NA,TGTGCCAGCAGTCCGGGACATATGAACTATGGCTACACCTTC,CASSPGHMNYGYTF
NA,TRBV11-2,TRBJ2-5,NA,TGTGCCAGCAGCTTAGGGGGGGCGCTGACCAGGGTTGAGACCCAGTACTTC,CASSLGGALTRVETQYF
NA,TRBV6-7,TRBJ2-7,NA,TGTGCCAGCAGCCCCACAGGGAGACGGTGTTACGAGCAGTACTTC,CASSPTGRRCYEQYF
NA,TRBV19,TRBJ1-2,NA,TGTGCCAGTAGTATAGGGGGACCCGAGCGTGGCTACACCTTC,CASSIGGPERGYTF
NA,TRBV7-9,TRBJ2-7,NA,TGTGCCAGCAGCTTATATGGGGCCGAGCAGTACTTC,CASSLYGAEQYF
NA,TRBV4-1,TRBJ1-2,NA,TGCGCCAGCAGCCCCCCCTCCGGGAACTATGGCTACACCTTC,CASSPPSGNYGYTF
NA,TRBV7-9,TRBJ2-7,NA,TGTGCCAGCAGCTTACCGGCGTCGGACGAGCAGTACTTC,CASSLPASDEQYF
TRBD2,TRBV28,TRBJ2-2,NA,TGTGCCAGCAGCACTAGCGGGAGGGCGGCCGGGGAGCTGTTTTTT,CASSTSGRAAGELFF
NA,TRBV7-3,TRBJ1-3,NA,TGTGCCAGCAGGGAAGGACCCTCAGGAAACACCATATATTTT,CASREGPSGNTIYF
TRBD2,TRBV6-6,TRBJ2-7,NA,TGTGCCAGCAGACTAGCGGGTGGGACCTACGAGCAGTACTTC,CASRLAGGTYEQYF
NA,TRBV7-8,TRBJ1-5,NA,TGTGCCAGCAGCTTAGCGGGGCGGACCGCAGCCTTTAGCAATCAGCCCCAGCATTTT,CASSLAGRTAAFSNQPQHF
TRBD2,TRBV19,TRBJ2-1,NA,TGTGCCAGTAGTAGCGGGAGGGCGGGTGAGCAGTTCTTC,CASSSGRAGEQFF
NA,TRBV12-5,TRBJ1-2,NA,TGTGCTAGTGGTTTGAGCCAGGTACGCGGCTACACCTTC,CASGLSQVRGYTF
TRBD2,TRBV29-1,TRBJ2-1,NA,TGCAGCGTGGGGCGGGAGTGGGGGGATGAGCAGTTCTTC,CSVGREWGDEQFF
NA,TRBV5-6,TRBJ2-7,NA,TGTGCCAGCAGCTCTTCCGGGACAAATCCCTACGAGCAGTACTTC,CASSSSGTNPYEQYF
TRBD1,TRBV14,TRBJ2-2,NA,TGTGCCAGCAGCCAACGCGGACCTGGGACAGTGCCCACCGGGGAGCTGTTTTTT,CASSQRGPGTVPTGELFF
NA,TRBV28,TRBJ1-4,NA,TGTGCCAGCAGTTTAGACAGAGCAGCAACTAATGAAAAACTGTTTTTT,CASSLDRAATNEKLFF
TRBD2,TRBV5-4,TRBJ2-5,NA,TGTGCCAGCAGCTTCGGGGGACTAGCGGGCCCCGGGGCCCAGTACTTC,CASSFGGLAGPGAQYF
NA,TRBV15,TRBJ2-2,NA,TGTGCCACCAGCAGGCGCGGTGGTGGGGGCACCGGGGAGCTGTTTTTT,CATSRRGGGGTGELFF
NA,TRBV2,TRBJ2-3,NA,TGTGCCAGCAGTGCTGGGGGATTCACAGATACGCAGTATTTT,CASSAGGFTDTQYF
NA,TRBV7-9,TRBJ1-3,NA,TGTGCCAGCAGCTTACTGGGGGTCGCTGGAAACACCATATATTTT,CASSLLGVAGNTIYF
TRBD2,TRBV30,TRBJ2-1,NA,TGTGCCTGGAGTCCCCTAGCGGGAAGGGGCAATGAGCAGTTCTTC,CAWSPLAGRGNEQFF
NA,TRBV10-2,TRBJ1-1,NA,TGCGCCAGCGTTCCGAAGACCGACCATGCCTTGGAAGCTTTCTTT,CASVPKTDHALEAFF
NA,TRBV9,TRBJ1-5,NA,TGTGCCAGCAGCATAGGGGGGCAGGGTCAGCCCCAGCATTTT,CASSIGGQGQPQHF
NA,TRBV29-1,TRBJ1-5,NA,TGCAGCGTTAGGGGGACACGTTATAGCAATCAGCCCCAGCATTTT,CSVRGTRYSNQPQHF
NA,TRBV5-8,TRBJ1-2,NA,TGTGCCAGCAGCTTGACCAACTATGGCTACACCTTC,CASSLTNYGYTF